The 11 T cell receptor beta chains below come from one sample, sequenced in a study of CD8+ T cells in alopecia areata. Treatment indicated: oral pan-JAK inhibitor, 5-10 mg twice daily. Following extraction, RNA underwent reverse transcription to cDNA, which served as the sequencing template. Assay: immunoSEQ multiplex PCR; the TCRdb copy retains only in-frame clones and omits some. This sample carries some 220,000 clones, roughly 56% of them seen once, and the ten largest clones take 1.5% to 2%. The material was CD4+ T cells sorted from blood, obtained at week 4, from a patient treated with tofacitinib. These receptors all come from a human donor with alopecia areata.

As for this clone: This sample also contains other DNA sequences that code for the same CDR3. V and J are TRBV20-1 and TRBJ2-1, with D hard to call. V was shortened by 0 bases and J by 6 bases, with 0 bases between the two germline ends. Germline loops: CDR1 DFQATT, CDR2 SNEGSKA (reference sequence). This CDR3 is 10 amino acids long. Here the CDR3 DNA reads TGCAGTGCTAGAGACAATGAGCAGTTCTTC. The encoded protein is CSARDNEQFF.

V gene TRBV6-5 combines with J gene TRBJ2-2, with unresolved D. Trimming removed 5 bases at V and 7 bases at J, with 5 bases between. CDR3 length equals 11 residues. CDR1 is MNHEY and CDR2 is SVGAGI in the germline V gene. In DNA, the CDR3 is TGTGCCAGCAGTCACCTCGGGGAGCTGTTTTTT. It yields the protein CASSHLGELFF.

In this sample, this clone turned up many times. This chain connects TRBV4-3 to TRBJ1-6; D is uncertain. V lost 0 bases, J lost 9 bases, and 9 bases lay in between. This CDR3 is built from 14 residues. Germline V gives CDR1 LGHNA, CDR2 YSLEER. The CDR3 reads CASSQDGRGSPLHF. CDR3 in DNA: TGCGCCAGCAGCCAAGATGGGAGAGGTTCACCCCTCCACTTT.

The V and J genes are TRBV4-3 and TRBJ2-5; D possibly corresponds to TRBD1 (5 bases). Germline CDR1 is LGHNA and CDR2 is YSLEER. The CDR3 is made up of 13 amino acids. V lost 1 base to trimming and J lost 2 bases, with 5 bases between them. The CDR3 DNA sequence: TGCGCCAGCAGCCAAGGACAGCAAGAGACCCAGTACTTC. This sequence encodes CASSQGQQETQYF.

The chain uses TRBV7-2 and TRBJ2-2; 15 bases are a match to TRBD2. Trimming at V came to 6 bases and at J to 1 base, leaving 9 bases not matched to a gene. Germline assignment: CDR1 SGHTA and CDR2 FQGNSA. The CDR3 is 19 amino acids. CDR3 nucleotides: TGTGCCAGCAGTCGCGGGACTAGCGGGGGGACCCTGAACACCGGGGAGCTGTTTTTT. Translating it yields CASSRGTSGGTLNTGELFF.

In this sample, this clone turned up many times. V gene TRBV4-3 combines with J gene TRBJ2-1, with no clear D. The CDR3 extends over 12 amino acids. Germline V gene sequence: CDR1 LGHNA, CDR2 YSLEER. Trimming removed 2 bases at V and 15 bases at J, with 14 bases between. CDR3: CASSQQGGRRFF. In nucleotides, the CDR3 is TGCGCCAGCAGCCAACAAGGTGGCAGGAGGTTCTTC.

The V gene is TRBV7-3, the J gene TRBJ2-6; no firm D call. CDR1 SGHTA and CDR2 FQGTGA come from the germline V gene. The CDR3 spans 14 residues. Trimming cost V 2 bases and J 4 bases, with 6 bases left between them. CDR3 region: CASSLDSGANVLTF. CDR3 nucleotides: TGTGCCAGCAGCTTAGATAGCGGGGCCAACGTCCTGACTTTC.

This clone was counted a few times. The chain joins TRBV29-1 to TRBJ2-3; 8 nucleotides agree with TRBD2. Germline V gene sequence: CDR1 SQVTM, CDR2 ANQGSEA. The CDR3 sequence is 14 residues long. The ends lost 6 bases at V and 2 bases at J; junction bases unmatched: 7. The CDR3 loop reads CSVRPRGVTDTQYF. CDR3 in DNA: TGCAGCGTCCGGCCGCGGGGGGTCACAGATACGCAGTATTTT.

The CDR3 loop reads CAWSTQAATNEKLFF. CDR3 bases: TGTGCCTGGAGTACCCAGGCGGCAACTAATGAAAAACTGTTTTTT. The chain uses TRBV30 and TRBJ1-4; no definite D call. The CDR3 contains 15 residues. Trimming left V 2 bases short and J 0 bases short, with 10 bases between. Germline-derived CDR1 and CDR2 are GTSNPN and SVGIG (reference sequence).

The chain is built from TRBV11-2 and TRBJ2-1; TRBD2 aligns across 8 bases. V trimming: 6 bases; J trimming: 2 bases; junction bases outside the gene matches: 12. The CDR3 loop spans 17 amino acids. In germline, CDR1 is SGHAT, CDR2 FQNNGV. CDR3 DNA: TGTGCCAGCAGTTCTTTATCAGCGGGGGTCCCCTACAATGAGCAGTTCTTC. It encodes CASSSLSAGVPYNEQFF. Looking up the rest from reference TRBV11-2 and TRBJ2-1 gives the full variable domain: EAGVAQSPRYKIIEKRQSVAFWCNPISGHATLYWYQQILGQGPKLLIQFQNNGVVDDSQLPKDRFSAERLKGVDSTLKIQPAKLEDSAVYLCASSSLSAGVPYNEQFFGPGTRLTVL.

V and J are TRBV18 and TRBJ1-1; possibly TRBD1 for D (5 bases). Germline CDR1 is KGHSH and CDR2 is LQKENI. The V gene lost 0 bases and the J gene lost 6 bases, with 11 bases spanning the gap. The CDR3 is made up of 14 amino acids. Written as DNA, the CDR3 is TGTGCCAGCTCACCACCGGGGACGAGCGCTGAAGCTTTCTTT. Translating gives CASSPPGTSAEAFF.